This T cell receptor (beta chain) was captured in a study of tissue T cells after allogeneic stem cell transplantation. The CDR3 sequence is 15 residues long. Germline V gene sequence: CDR1 FNHDT, CDR2 SITEND (reference sequence). The V gene end was trimmed by 4 bases and the J gene end by 0 bases; junction bases not matched to a gene: 5. This clone was observed a few times. The target antigen is unknown. Mouse names are used for the genes. The read ends 1 residue shy of where the CDR3 ends; the end is completed using the germline J gene. Time point in this sample: mouse harvest day 7 after allogeneic transplant. The graft held 10^6 splenic CD5+ T cells and 10^7 T-cell-depleted bone marrow cells. Study findings and constraints: The patient cohort was small and clinically heterogeneous, with limited sampling depth.

This table comes from immunoSEQ multiplex PCR, and its TCRdb copy is limited to in-frame clones, with some not included. The profile shows some 3,700 clones, approximately 46% of them singletons. The clonotype originates from a female BALB/c mouse given C57BL/6 T cells with graft-versus-host disease after an allogeneic hematopoietic cell transplant. The material sequenced was gut tissue. J is TRBJ2-5 and V is TRBV19; 7 bases match TRBD2. The CDR3 DNA, read in part, is TGTGCCAGCAGTCCACTGGGGTTTAACCAAGACACCCAGTAC. It specifies CASSPLGFNQDTQY. The entire CDR3 sequence reads CASSPLGFNQDTQYF.